Below, 19 T cell receptor beta chains from the same sample are listed, as sequenced in a study of T-cell reconstitution after alpha-beta-depleted transplantation in children. Construction of the TCRbeta library involved unique molecular identifiers. Using its own MiXCR run on the PCR reads, TCRdb lists one record per CDR3 protein. Among hundreds of thousands of distinct CDR3 sequences, around an eighth were seen once, and the ten largest hold around 5.8%. The sample consisted of PBMCs from the stem cell graft donor, taken from the stem cell graft. Every receptor here comes from a human donor who donated a stem cell graft to a child with combined immunodeficiency.

This chain links TRBV7-6 with TRBJ2-1; 7 bases are a match to TRBD2. The CDR3 extends over 15 amino acids. The germline gives CDR1 SGHVS, CDR2 FNYEAQ. The J segment lost 4 bases and the V segment lost 4 bases, leaving 7 bases of the junction unmatched. The CDR3 sequence: CASSSTSPMYNEQFF. DNA for the CDR3: TGTGCCAGCAGCTCGACTAGCCCAATGTACAATGAGCAGTTCTTC.

J is TRBJ2-1 and V is TRBV5-1, with D perhaps matching TRBD2 (5 bases). The CDR3 runs to 16 residues. Germline CDR1 and CDR2: SGHRS and YFSETQ. V was clipped by 0 bases and J by 2 bases, with 12 bases between them. In DNA, the CDR3 is TGCGCCAGCAGCTTGGTCCGGGCTAGCCCCTACAATGAGCAGTTCTTC. Translation: CASSLVRASPYNEQFF.

In its sample, this clonotype was seen a few times. The V gene is TRBV5-1, the J gene TRBJ1-1, with no clear D. Germline assignment: CDR1 SGHRS and CDR2 YFSETQ. The ends were cut back, 4 bases at V and 4 bases at J, with 14 bases in the middle. The CDR3 sequence is 14 residues long. CDR3 nucleotides: TGCGCCAGCAGCAGTTGGGCCTTCGGCACTGAAGCTTTCTTT. Translating gives CASSSWAFGTEAFF.

This clonotype has only a few counts. This chain links TRBV12-5 with TRBJ2-3, with no clear D. This CDR3 is 12 amino acids long. Looked up from germline, CDR1 is LGHNT and CDR2 is FRNRAP. With 1 base removed from V and 6 bases from J, the gap between germline ends came to 5 bases. The CDR3: CASGLGWDTQYF. The DNA of the CDR3 is TGTGCTAGTGGTTTGGGGTGGGATACGCAGTATTTT. The entire variable domain, with the rest obtained from reference TRBV12-5 and TRBJ2-3, is as follows: DARVTQTPRHKVTEMGQEVTMRCQPILGHNTVFWYRQTMMQGLELLAYFRNRAPLDDSGMPKDRFSAEMPDATLATLKIQPSEPRDSAVYFCASGLGWDTQYFGPGTRLTVL.

The rearrangement joins TRBV6-5 to TRBJ2-7; 10 bases match TRBD1. Germline V gene lookup returns CDR1 MNHEY and CDR2 SVGAGI. With 0 bases clipped from V and 4 bases from J, the junction kept 6 bases outside the gene matches. The CDR3 consists of 16 residues. DNA of the CDR3: TGTGCCAGCAGTTACTCGTTAGGGGACAGGGGTTACGAGCAGTACTTC. This translates into CASSYSLGDRGYEQYF.

This clonotype occurred a few times. The chain combines TRBV29-1 with TRBJ2-1; weak D call: TRBD1 (6 bases). Trimming took off 8 bases at V and 6 bases at J, with 14 bases between the two ends. The CDR3 has 12 amino acids. CDR1 is SQVTM, CDR2 ANQGSEA, per germline. The CDR3, as DNA: TGCAGCTACTTTGACAGGCCCAATGAGCAGTTCTTC. Protein: CSYFDRPNEQFF.

This clonotype turned up a few times. The chain combines TRBV4-3 with TRBJ2-5; D might be TRBD2 (6 bases). Between the trimmed V and J ends, which lost 2 bases and 2 bases, there was a span of 12 bases. Germline V gene sequence: CDR1 LGHNA, CDR2 YSLEER. The CDR3 runs to 15 residues. The DNA for the CDR3 is TGCGCCAGCAGCCAAAGGCCTAGCGCGCAAGAGACCCAGTACTTC. Protein sequence: CASSQRPSAQETQYF.

This clonotype was seen only a few times. The rearrangement uses TRBV12-3 or TRBV12-4 and TRBJ2-7; 13 nucleotides match TRBD2. CDR3 size: 15 residues. The V gene end was trimmed by 5 bases and the J gene end by 5 bases; junction bases not matched to a gene: 6. The CDR3 DNA is TGTGCCAGCAGTCCCCGACTAGCGGGAGGTCACGAGCAGTACTTC. Its translation: CASSPRLAGGHEQYF.

This clonotype has only a few counts. V is TRBV12-3 or TRBV12-4 and J is TRBJ2-1; 7 bases agree with TRBD1. V trimming: 4 bases; J trimming: 9 bases; junction bases outside the gene matches: 6. The CDR3 is 13 amino acids. The CDR3 DNA is TGTGCCAGCAGTTATACAGGGGTCCCTGAGCAGTTCTTC. It codes for CASSYTGVPEQFF.

Only a few counts were recorded for this clonotype. This chain links TRBV7-2 with TRBJ2-2; a weak D match, TRBD2 (5 bases). The V gene's germline CDR1 is SGHTA and CDR2 FQGNSA. There are 14 residues in the CDR3. Trimming removed 0 bases from V and 6 bases from J, with 8 bases in between. CDR3 region: CASSLAGAPGELFF. The CDR3, as DNA: TGTGCCAGCAGCTTAGCGGGAGCCCCCGGGGAGCTGTTTTTT.

The chain is built from TRBV12-3 or TRBV12-4 and TRBJ2-6; D is ambiguous. Deletions cut 2 bases from V and 2 bases from J, with 7 bases between. The CDR3 has 15 residues. Written as DNA, the CDR3 is TGTGCCAGCAGTTTATCGTTAGCTGGGGCCAACGTCCTGACTTTC. This encodes CASSLSLAGANVLTF.

This chain uses TRBV9 with TRBJ2-2; D ambiguous. V lost 4 bases and J lost 5, with 12 bases in between. The CDR3 consists of 14 residues. From germline, CDR1 is SGDLS and CDR2 YYNGEE. As DNA, the CDR3 is TGTGCCAGCAGCCCTCTGGCGGAAACCGGGGAGCTGTTTTTT. Protein product: CASSPLAETGELFF. Looking up the rest from reference TRBV9 and TRBJ2-2 gives the full variable domain: DSGVTQTPKHLITATGQRVTLRCSPRSGDLSVYWYQQSLDQGLQFLIQYYNGEERAKGNILERFSAQQFPDLHSELNLSSLELGDSALYFCASSPLAETGELFFGEGSRLTVL.

This clonotype was observed a handful of times. The chain combines TRBV29-1 with TRBJ1-1; 9 nucleotides align to TRBD1. The length of the CDR3 is 14 residues. Germline CDR1 SQVTM, CDR2 ANQGSEA. Trimming took 5 bases from V and 4 from J; bases not matched to a gene: 8. Written as DNA, the CDR3 is TGCAGCGTTACACGGGACAGGGCTGGCACTGAAGCTTTCTTT. Translated: CSVTRDRAGTEAFF.

This clonotype was recorded a few times. The chain employs TRBV11-2 and TRBJ2-1; 10 nucleotides match TRBD2. Per the germline V gene, CDR1 is SGHAT and CDR2 is FQNNGV. The CDR3 is 16 amino acids. The J segment lost 9 bases and the V segment lost 1 base, leaving 9 bases of the junction unmatched. The CDR3 protein is CASSLVVAGGLGEQFF. CDR3 DNA sequence: TGTGCCAGCAGCTTAGTTGTAGCGGGAGGTCTAGGTGAGCAGTTCTTC.

This clonotype was counted only a few times. This chain joins TRBV4-3 and TRBJ1-2, with 12 bases fitting TRBD1. CDR3 size: 15 residues. The trim removed 4 bases at V and 4 bases at J, leaving 4 bases unmatched. Germline values: CDR1 LGHNA, CDR2 YSLEER. CDR3 sequence: CASSPGTGGSYGYTF. As DNA, the CDR3 is TGCGCCAGCAGCCCCGGGACAGGGGGCAGCTATGGCTACACCTTC.

The table lists this clonotype with many counts. V usage is TRBV29-1 and J usage is TRBJ1-1, with a possible D match to TRBD1 (6 bases). In germline, CDR1 is SQVTM, CDR2 ANQGSEA. CDR3 size: 15 residues. Trimming took 5 bases from V and 5 from J, leaving 21 bases between them. The CDR3 DNA reads TGCAGCGTTTTCCGAATCAGGGGTTTTCGGACTGAAGCTTTCTTT. This gives the protein CSVFRIRGFRTEAFF. Filled out from reference TRBV29-1 and TRBJ1-1, the complete variable domain reads SAVISQKPSRDICQRGTSLTIQCQVDSQVTMMFWYRQQPGQSLTLIATANQGSEATYESGFVIDKFPISRPNLTFSTLTVSNMSPEDSSIYLCSVFRIRGFRTEAFFGQGTRLTVV.

In this sample, this clonotype turned up a few times. The J gene is TRBJ2-2, the V gene TRBV6-1, with 10 bases fitting TRBD2. Germline CDR1 and CDR2: MNHNS and SASEGT. Unmatched junction bases numbered 7, after V lost 11 bases and J lost 7 bases. This CDR3 contains 13 residues. The CDR3 nucleotides are TGTGCCGTGAAGCGGGAGGGCCTCGGGGAGCTGTTTTTT. Encoded protein: CAVKREGLGELFF.

This clonotype was seen repeatedly, ten times or more. The rearrangement links TRBV9 to TRBJ2-3; no firm D call. From germline, CDR1 is SGDLS and CDR2 YYNGEE. V lost 4 bases and J 0 bases, leaving 15 bases between the germline ends. The CDR3 loop spans 16 amino acids. The CDR3, as DNA: TGTGCCAGCAGCACCCGACCAGACCCTAGCACAGATACGCAGTATTTT. Amino acid sequence: CASSTRPDPSTDTQYF. Using reference TRBV9 and TRBJ2-3 for the parts outside the CDR3, the full variable domain is DSGVTQTPKHLITATGQRVTLRCSPRSGDLSVYWYQQSLDQGLQFLIQYYNGEERAKGNILERFSAQQFPDLHSELNLSSLELGDSALYFCASSTRPDPSTDTQYFGPGTRLTVL.

The chain has TRBV20-1 and TRBJ2-3; the D is unclear. Germline V gene lookup returns CDR1 DFQATT and CDR2 SNEGSKA (reference sequence). The germline V and J ends were trimmed by 6 bases and 2 bases, with 15 bases remaining between them. This CDR3 is built from 14 residues. Here the CDR3 reads CSAALGLLTDTQYF. DNA for the CDR3: TGCAGTGCGGCTTTGGGATTACTCACAGATACGCAGTATTTT.